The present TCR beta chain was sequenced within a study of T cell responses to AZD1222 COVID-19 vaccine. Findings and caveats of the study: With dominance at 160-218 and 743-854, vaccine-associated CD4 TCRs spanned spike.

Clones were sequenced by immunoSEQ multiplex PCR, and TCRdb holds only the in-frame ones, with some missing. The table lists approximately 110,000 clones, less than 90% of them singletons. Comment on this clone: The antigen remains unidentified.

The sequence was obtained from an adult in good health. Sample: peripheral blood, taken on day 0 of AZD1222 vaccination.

CDR3 sequence reads: CASEGRIDNEQFF. CDR3 DNA sequence: TGTGCCAGCGAGGGCCGCATTGACAATGAGCAGTTCTTC. This sequence joins TRBV2 and TRBJ2-1; perhaps TRBD2 as D (5 bases). Germline CDR1 reads SNHLY; CDR2 reads FYNNEI. The CDR3 has 13 residues. Trimming removed 8 bases from V and 5 bases from J, with 13 bases in between.